This T cell receptor (beta chain) appears in the sequencing data of a study of shared clonotypes between healthy human individuals. Concerning this clone itself: Antigen specificity is unknown.

With 8 bases clipped from V and 2 bases from J, the junction kept 5 bases outside the gene matches. CDR3 size: 13 residues. The germline V gene encodes CDR1 MNHEY and CDR2 SMNVEV (reference sequence). General study results and limits: Apart from blood, nothing was sampled; tissue repertoires likely differ. Generally, estimated richness proved larger in naive subsets than it did in memory subsets. The low donor count limited represented genetic and exposure-history diversity.

Method: immunoSEQ multiplex PCR; TCRdb's copy keeps in-frame clones and lacks some. The data show millions of clones, 90% to 95% seen once. Recent acute infections and vaccinations were absent in the healthy HIV-negative adult donors. This receptor was identified in a man in his late teens or twenties in good health. Some clones in this sample may be carry-over from other donors' samples. Input material: naive CD4+ T cells from PBMCs. Stated subset: CD45RA+ positively selected. The rearrangement links TRBV27 to TRBJ2-7, with 8 bases identical to TRBD2. CDR3 loop: CASWGREAYEQYF. Here the CDR3 DNA reads TGTGCCAGCTGGGGGCGGGAGGCCTACGAGCAGTACTTC.